This TCR beta chain came from a study of control samples from healthy donors and cancer patients. Measured with immunoSEQ multiplex PCR; TCRdb has only the in-frame clones, and not every one. The sample lists roughly 80,000 clones, approximately 90% seen once, with around 6% in the top ten. V gave up 4 bases and J gave up 0 bases; unmatched junction bases: 4. CDR1 and CDR2 from the germline V gene are MGHRA and YSYEKL. The CDR3 extends over 15 amino acids. Sequenced: blood. The receptor's source is a woman between 50 and 59 years old in good health. The genes are TRBV4-1 and TRBJ2-3; 7 bases are shared with TRBD1. The DNA for the CDR3 is TGCGCCAGCAGCCCCCCCAGGGGGAGCACAGATACGCAGTATTTT. It translates to CASSPPRGSTDTQYF.